A selection of T cell receptor beta chains follows, all from one sample in a study of blood T cell repertoires in COVID-19. The data were produced by immunoSEQ multiplex PCR, yet TCRdb's version contains in-frame clones alone and is incomplete. Found here are fewer than 200,000 clones, about 86% of them singletons; the top ten hold roughly 9.1%. Material: peripheral blood. Every receptor here comes from a man aged 50 or older with active or convalescent COVID-19. CDR3s include the opening cysteine and the closing phenylalanine or tryptophan. D genes are given only for firm matches. For some rows the clone size is stated as once, few or many, or as a class when expanded; others skip it.

TRBJ2-7 | . | TRBV7-3 | . | CASSKKGDWGSEQYF | TGTGCCAGCAGCAAAAAAGGGGATTGGGGTTCCGAGCAGTACTTC
TRBJ2-1 | . | TRBV5-4 | TRBD2 | CASSKGTSGRAYNEQFF | TGTGCCAGCAGCAAGGGGACTAGCGGGAGGGCCTACAATGAGCAGTTCTTC
TRBJ1-6 | . | TRBV7-9 | TRBD1 | CASSSQGASSYNSPLHF | TGTGCCAGCAGCTCCCAGGGGGCCAGCTCCTATAATTCACCCCTCCACTTT
TRBJ1-6 | few | TRBV30 | . | CARSGTPNSPLHF | TGTGCCAGATCCGGGACACCCAATTCACCCCTCCACTTT
TRBJ2-5 | . | TRBV10-1 | . | CASSELPGERQETQYF | TGCGCCAGCAGTGAGTTGCCGGGGGAAAGGCAAGAGACCCAGTACTTC
TRBJ2-3 | . | TRBV28 | TRBD1 | CASSLLSGGADTQYF | TGTGCCAGCAGTTTATTATCAGGGGGTGCAGATACGCAGTATTTT
TRBJ1-2 | . | TRBV7-9 | TRBD1 | CASSPTTGGNYGYTF | TGTGCCAGCAGCCCAACGACAGGGGGGAACTATGGCTACACCTTC
TRBJ2-3 | few | TRBV28 | TRBD2 | CASSNQKAGEADTQYF | TGTGCCAGCAGTAATCAAAAAGCGGGGGAGGCAGATACGCAGTATTTT
TRBJ2-7 | once | TRBV7-9 | . | CASSSPSTGTLLEQYF | TGTGCCAGCAGCTCCCCCTCTACAGGGACCCTTCTCGAGCAGTACTTC
TRBJ1-4 | . | TRBV6-5 | . | CASRRSLATNEKLFF | TGTGCCAGCAGACGTTCACTTGCAACTAATGAAAAACTGTTTTTT
TRBJ2-5 | . | TRBV6-6 | TRBD2 | CASSPGLGGQTQYF | TGTGCCAGCAGTCCGGGACTAGGAGGTCAGACCCAGTACTTC
TRBJ1-1 | . | TRBV28 | TRBD1 | CASSYGQGQSEAFF | TGTGCCAGCAGTTACGGACAGGGGCAGTCTGAAGCTTTCTTT
TRBJ1-5 | . | TRBV11-2 | . | CASSLVDTNQPQHF | TGTGCCAGCAGCTTAGTAGATACCAATCAGCCCCAGCATTTT
TRBJ1-1 | . | TRBV6-5 | . | CASSHGYEAFF | TGTGCCAGCAGCCACGGGTATGAAGCTTTCTTT
TRBJ2-6 | . | TRBV21-1 | . | CARKEGGQTSWANVLTF | TGTGCCAGGAAAGAGGGGGGACAGACCTCTTGGGCCAACGTCCTGACTTTC
TRBJ1-1 | . | TRBV30 | TRBD1 | CAWGRDRGPNTEAFF | TGTGCCTGGGGCCGGGACAGGGGGCCAAACACTGAAGCTTTCTTT
TRBJ2-2 | . | TRBV3-1/TRBV3-2 | TRBD2 | CASSQTSGGTGELFF | TGTGCCAGCAGTCAAACTAGCGGGGGCACCGGGGAGCTGTTTTTT
TRBJ1-3 | . | TRBV3-1/TRBV3-2 | TRBD1 | CASSPGTAGDTIYF | TGTGCCAGCAGCCCCGGGACAGCGGGAGACACCATATATTTT
TRBJ1-5 | . | TRBV25-1 | TRBD1 | CASSGQGTQPQHF | TGTGCCAGCAGTGGACAGGGTACTCAGCCCCAGCATTTT
TRBJ1-5 | . | TRBV5-5 | . | CASSWRSGQPQHF | TGTGCCAGCAGCTGGAGGTCGGGACAGCCCCAGCATTTT
TRBJ2-6 | . | TRBV4-2 | . | CASSQESTASSGANVLTF | TGTGCCAGCAGCCAAGAATCGACAGCTTCATCTGGGGCCAACGTCCTGACTTTC
TRBJ2-7 | . | TRBV19 | TRBD1 | CASRRTRDRAYEQYF | TGTGCCAGTAGAAGGACTCGGGACAGGGCCTACGAGCAGTACTTC
TRBJ1-6 | . | TRBV5-3 | . | CARTQPGVQNNSPLHF | TGTGCCAGAACTCAACCAGGGGTCCAAAATAATTCACCCCTCCACTTT
TRBJ1-2 | few | TRBV7-9 | TRBD1 | CASSFTGVDGYTF | TGTGCCAGCAGCTTTACAGGGGTGGATGGCTACACCTTC
TRBJ1-2 | . | TRBV7-2 | TRBD1 | CASSLAGQNYGYTF | TGTGCCAGCAGCTTAGCGGGACAGAACTATGGCTACACCTTC
TRBJ1-1 | few | TRBV3-1/TRBV3-2 | . | CASSQAAVLGGAFF | TGTGCCAGCAGCCAAGCCGCGGTCCTAGGTGGGGCTTTCTTT